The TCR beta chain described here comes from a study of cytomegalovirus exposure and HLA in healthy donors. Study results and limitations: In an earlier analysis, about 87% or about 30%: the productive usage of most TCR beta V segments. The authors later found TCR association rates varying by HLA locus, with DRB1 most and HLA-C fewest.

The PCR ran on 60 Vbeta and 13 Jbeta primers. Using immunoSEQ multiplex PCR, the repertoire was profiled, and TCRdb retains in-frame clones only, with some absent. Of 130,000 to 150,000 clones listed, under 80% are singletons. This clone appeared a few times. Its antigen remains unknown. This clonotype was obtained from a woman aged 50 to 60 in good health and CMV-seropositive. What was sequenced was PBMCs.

The CDR3 DNA reads TGCGCCAGCAGCTTGGATGGACAGGTTGATTCACCCCTCCACTTT. It encodes CASSLDGQVDSPLHF. This chain links TRBV5-1 with TRBJ1-6; 7 nucleotides align to TRBD1. Germline assignment: CDR1 SGHRS and CDR2 YFSETQ. CDR3 length: 15 residues. V trimming: 0 bases; J trimming: 8 bases; junction bases outside the gene matches: 5.